What follows describes a single TCR beta chain. Primers: 60 Vbeta forward and 13 Jbeta reverse. Produced via immunoSEQ multiplex PCR; TCRdb's table is partial and in-frame only. The sample includes more than 90,000 clones, just under 80% seen only once; the top ten take less than 3.5%. These data belong to a study of cytomegalovirus exposure and HLA in healthy donors. Study-level information: HLA-typed donors were the source of about 85 million unique TCRs, which an early data release held.

Participants comprised healthy donors of bone marrow. Germline V gives CDR1 SGDLS, CDR2 YYNGEE. J was trimmed by 3 bases and V by 0 bases; bases with no gene match: 3. This CDR3 has 17 residues. The chain joins TRBV9 to TRBJ2-3; 14 bases map to TRBD2. Sequenced: PBMCs. The receptor comes from a woman aged 40 to 50 in good health and CMV-seronegative. This CDR3 reads CASSVGLAGGGTDTQYF. In DNA form, the CDR3 reads TGTGCCAGCAGCGTAGGACTAGCGGGAGGGGGAACAGATACGCAGTATTTT.